The clone carrying this TCR beta chain was recorded many times. Each CDR3 protein is one row after TCRdb ran MiXCR on the 5' RACE reads. The sample records about 340,000 distinct CDR3 sequences, about 4% being singletons. These data come from a study of T cells after yellow fever vaccination. Trimming removed 5 bases from V and 0 bases from J, with 10 bases in between. This CDR3 comprises 14 residues. Per the germline V gene, CDR1 is SGHTA and CDR2 is FQGNSA. This receptor was identified in a man between 18 and 29 years old who received the YFV17D yellow fever vaccine. The sample was PBMCs, taken 5 days after the yellow fever booster vaccination. J is TRBJ2-5 and V is TRBV7-2; TRBD2 might be the D (6 bases). CDR3 in DNA: TGTGCCAGCAGCCGCGGGGACTACCAAGAGACCCAGTACTTC. Its protein is CASSRGDYQETQYF.